A selection of T cell receptor beta chains follows, all from one sample in a study of cytomegalovirus exposure and HLA in healthy donors. Generated by immunoSEQ multiplex PCR, the TCRdb table keeps only in-frame clones and is missing some. This table has approximately 150,000 clones, around 78% appearing once. Sequencing used PBMCs. These receptors all come from a woman in her forties in good health and CMV-seropositive. Both conserved end residues are part of each CDR3. D genes are given only for firm matches. Expanded clones are given a class, and other clones once, few, many or no size at all.

clone size,V gene,D gene,J gene,CDR3 DNA,CDR3 protein
-,TRBV11-3,-,TRBJ1-1,TGTGCCAGCAGTACCTATGGGGGGGGCCATGAAGCTTTCTTT,CASSTYGGGHEAFF
-,TRBV10-3,TRBD1,TRBJ1-6,TGTGCCATCAGCGACAGGGGGAGGTCACCCCTCCACTTT,CAISDRGRSPLHF
-,TRBV2,TRBD2,TRBJ2-3,TGTGCCAGCATCGATAGCGGGAGTTACACAGATACGCAGTATTTT,CASIDSGSYTDTQYF
-,TRBV11-3,-,TRBJ1-1,TGTGCCAGCAGCTTACAACAGTCTGAAGCTTTCTTT,CASSLQQSEAFF
-,TRBV5-6,-,TRBJ1-2,TGTGCCAGCAGCTCCAGGGGCAACTATGGCTACACCTTC,CASSSRGNYGYTF
few,TRBV10-3,TRBD2,TRBJ2-7,TGTGCCACAAGACTAGCGGGAGTCTACGAGCAGTACTTC,CATRLAGVYEQYF
-,TRBV19,TRBD1,TRBJ1-4,TGTGCCAGTAGACCGGGACAGTTTAATGAAAAACTGTTTTTT,CASRPGQFNEKLFF
-,TRBV13,TRBD2,TRBJ2-3,TGTGCCAGCAGCTCGAACAACCTACTAGCGGGAGAGGCAGATACGCAGTATTTT,CASSSNNLLAGEADTQYF
-,TRBV5-6,-,TRBJ2-5,TGTGCCAGCAGCCGTACGGTAGAGACCCAGTACTTC,CASSRTVETQYF
-,TRBV18,TRBD1,TRBJ2-2,TGTGCCAGCTCACCTCAGGGGGCCGACACCGGGGAGCTGTTTTTT,CASSPQGADTGELFF
few,TRBV19,TRBD2,TRBJ2-1,TGTGCCAGTACCCCGGGACTAGGTACAACCAATGAGCAGTTCTTC,CASTPGLGTTNEQFF
-,TRBV7-9,-,TRBJ2-3,TGTGCCAGCAGCTGGGCCAGGGGATACACAGATACGCAGTATTTT,CASSWARGYTDTQYF
once,TRBV30,-,TRBJ2-5,TGTGCCTGGAGTGTTTATTCAGGGGTCGGGGAGACCCAGTACTTC,CAWSVYSGVGETQYF
-,TRBV10-3,TRBD1,TRBJ1-5,TGTGCCACCGACAGCTCCGGACAGGGGACGAGGGGTCAGCCCCAGCATTTT,CATDSSGQGTRGQPQHF
-,TRBV29-1,TRBD1,TRBJ2-1,TGCAGCGTTGTGACGGGACAGGGAGCCTCCTACAATGAGCAGTTCTTC,CSVVTGQGASYNEQFF
-,TRBV14,-,TRBJ2-7,TGTGCCAGCAGCCTCCGGGCCCGGGGGGCCCTGTACGAGCAGTACTTC,CASSLRARGALYEQYF
-,TRBV19,-,TRBJ2-3,TGTGCCAGTACGGGGGACCCCTCCACAGATACGCAGTATTTT,CASTGDPSTDTQYF
-,TRBV7-9,-,TRBJ1-1,TGTGCCAGCAGCTTACTCTACGGAGAAATGAACACTGAAGCTTTCTTT,CASSLLYGEMNTEAFF
-,TRBV5-1,-,TRBJ2-1,TGCGCCAGCAGCTTGGCACCGGGAGTCTCAAATGAGCAGTTCTTC,CASSLAPGVSNEQFF
once,TRBV10-3,-,TRBJ2-5,TGTGCCATCAGTGGAAAAGGGGGGACCCAGTACTTC,CAISGKGGTQYF
-,TRBV6-1,TRBD1,TRBJ1-1,TGTGCCATCACGGAGACAGGGGCCCCCACTGAAGCTTTCTTT,CAITETGAPTEAFF
-,TRBV6-1,TRBD2,TRBJ2-7,TGTGCCAGCAGTGAAGCTAGCGGGAGCTCCTACAAGCAGTACTTC,CASSEASGSSYKQYF
-,TRBV2,TRBD1,TRBJ1-5,TGTGCCAGCAGTCATGGCGGACAGGGGTGGCAGCCCCAGCATTTT,CASSHGGQGWQPQHF
-,TRBV28,-,TRBJ1-2,TGTGCCAGCAGTTCGGACAGAAACTATGGCTACACCTTC,CASSSDRNYGYTF
-,TRBV25-1,-,TRBJ1-1,TGTGCCAGCAATGGAATGGCGGGGGACCACACTGAAGCTTTCTTT,CASNGMAGDHTEAFF
once,TRBV27,-,TRBJ2-1,TGTGCCAGCAGGCGGTACAATGAGCAGTTCTTC,CASRRYNEQFF
few,TRBV2,TRBD1,TRBJ2-4,TGTGCCAGCAGTGTCGATGCGAAGGCAGGGGGCGCGGAGTACTTC,CASSVDAKAGGAEYF
once,TRBV5-1,TRBD2,TRBJ2-3,TGCGCCAGCAGCCCGGGACTAGCGGGAGGGCTACATACGCAGTATTTT,CASSPGLAGGLHTQYF
-,TRBV5-1,TRBD1,TRBJ2-3,TGCGCCAGCAGCTTGGGAGGGGGCGGCACAGATACGCAGTATTTT,CASSLGGGGTDTQYF
-,TRBV11-2,-,TRBJ2-1,TGTGCCAGCCTTTCGTACAATGAGCAGTTCTTC,CASLSYNEQFF
-,TRBV6-5,-,TRBJ2-7,TGTGCCAGCAGTTACTCCCTAGGCGCGACCTACGAGCAGTACTTC,CASSYSLGATYEQYF
once,TRBV2,TRBD1,TRBJ2-5,TGTGCCAGCAGTGTTGCAGGACAGGGTTTCGGGACCCAGTACTTC,CASSVAGQGFGTQYF
-,TRBV15,-,TRBJ1-4,TGTGCCACCAGCAGAGCCCCACCGGTTAATGAAAAACTGTTTTTT,CATSRAPPVNEKLFF
-,TRBV6-6,-,TRBJ1-1,TGTGCCAGCAGTTACTCGAGACGGGAAACTGAAGCTTTCTTT,CASSYSRRETEAFF
-,TRBV7-9,TRBD1,TRBJ1-4,TGTTCCAGCATTCCCGCCGGGACAGCTAATGAAAAACTGTTTTTT,CSSIPAGTANEKLFF
-,TRBV5-1,-,TRBJ2-6,TGCGCCACCGCAAACCTGGGGGGCTCTGGGGCCAACGTCCTGACTTTC,CATANLGGSGANVLTF
-,TRBV28,TRBD1,TRBJ1-4,TGTGCCAGCATCCGGACAGGGGGTAATGAAAAACTGTTTTTT,CASIRTGGNEKLFF
once,TRBV29-1,-,TRBJ2-2,TGCAGCGTTCGTGGGGCTGCGAACACCGGGGAGCTGTTTTTT,CSVRGAANTGELFF
few,TRBV5-1,TRBD2,TRBJ2-3,TGCGCCAGCAGCCCCATGCTAGCGGCTAGCACAGATACGCAGTATTTT,CASSPMLAASTDTQYF
-,TRBV6-5,TRBD1,TRBJ2-7,TGTGCCAGCAGTTATTCAGGGGGCACCTACGAGCAGTACTTC,CASSYSGGTYEQYF
few,TRBV5-6,-,TRBJ1-1,TGTGCCAGCAGCTTTCAGTCAGGGGAAGAAGCTTTCTTT,CASSFQSGEEAFF
-,TRBV5-4,TRBD2,TRBJ2-1,TGTGCCAGCAGCTTTAGCGGGAGGGGGTCCTACAATGAGCAGTTCTTC,CASSFSGRGSYNEQFF
-,TRBV6-5,TRBD2,TRBJ2-1,TGTGCCAGCAGGGTGACTAGCGGGAGGGCGGGTGAGCAGTTCTTC,CASRVTSGRAGEQFF